The rows below give T cell receptor beta chains drawn from one sample of a study of blood T cell repertoires in COVID-19. Sequencing used immunoSEQ multiplex PCR; TCRdb keeps in-frame clones, though not all of them. Of around 170,000 clones listed, roughly four fifths are singletons. Sequenced input: peripheral blood. The origin of the receptors is a woman aged 70 to 79 with COVID-19, enrolled during active disease. CDR3s include the opening cysteine and the closing phenylalanine or tryptophan. The order of the fields is V gene, clone size, D gene, CDR3 length, J gene, CDR3 DNA, CDR3 protein. A D gene is named only where the DNA matches it firmly. Where a row states a size, it is once, few, many or the class of an expanded clone; other rows omit it.

TRBV13	-	-	14	TRBJ2-5	TGTGCCAGCAGCTTTAGTGCCTCCCAAGAGACCCAGTACTTC	CASSFSASQETQYF
TRBV5-1	-	-	14	TRBJ1-1	TGCGCCAGCAGCAGCGGACAGTTGAACACTGAAGCTTTCTTT	CASSSGQLNTEAFF
TRBV7-9	-	TRBD1	16	TRBJ1-4	TGTGCCAGCAGCCTCTACGTCGACAGGGGGTATGAAAAACTGTTTTTT	CASSLYVDRGYEKLFF
TRBV7-2	-	-	15	TRBJ1-4	TGTGCCAGCAGCTTGCAGAGGTCAACTAATGAAAAACTGTTTTTT	CASSLQRSTNEKLFF
TRBV10-1	-	TRBD2	15	TRBJ2-7	TGCGCCAGCAGTGGGGGCCAAGCCGGGGAGGGCGAGCAGTACTTC	CASSGGQAGEGEQYF
TRBV7-8	few	TRBD1	18	TRBJ1-5	TGTGCCAGCAGCTCACGACAGGGGGCCATCTATAGCAATCAGCCCCAGCATTTT	CASSSRQGAIYSNQPQHF
TRBV3-1/TRBV3-2	-	TRBD2	17	TRBJ2-1	TGTGCCAGCAGCCAAGACTTAGCGGGAGGATCCTACAATGAGCAGTTCTTC	CASSQDLAGGSYNEQFF
TRBV19	once	-	13	TRBJ1-4	TGTGCCAGTGGACGGAGGGGCAATGAAAAACTGTTTTTT	CASGRRGNEKLFF
TRBV21-1	-	-	22	TRBJ2-7	TGTGCCAGCAGCAAACCCATCCCTTTTCGGGGGACTAGCGGGAGAGCCTCCTACGAGCAGTACTTC	CASSKPIPFRGTSGRASYEQYF
TRBV27	-	TRBD1	15	TRBJ2-1	TGTGCCAGCAATCGAGACAGGGTATCCTACAATGAGCAGTTCTTC	CASNRDRVSYNEQFF
TRBV6-5	-	-	14	TRBJ2-5	TGTGCCAGCAGCCGAAGCAGGGGTAGCGAGACCCAGTACTTC	CASSRSRGSETQYF
TRBV6-2/TRBV6-3	-	TRBD1	14	TRBJ2-5	TGTGCCAGCAGCTTCGGGACAGGGGGAGAGACCCAGTACTTC	CASSFGTGGETQYF
TRBV9	once	-	12	TRBJ2-1	TGTGCCAGCAGCACTAGCTCCAATGAGCAGTTCTTC	CASSTSSNEQFF
TRBV25-1	few	-	14	TRBJ1-1	TGTGCCAGCAGTGAATTCCCCGGGGGGGCCCTAGCTTTCTTT	CASSEFPGGALAFF
TRBV15	-	-	15	TRBJ2-7	TGTGCCACCAGCAGAGAGGGCGGGGCGTCCTACGAGCAGTACTTC	CATSREGGASYEQYF
TRBV5-1	many	-	15	TRBJ2-2	TGCGCCAGCAGCCTTTCCCAGGGATTTACCGGGGAGCTGTTTTTT	CASSLSQGFTGELFF
TRBV5-6	-	-	15	TRBJ2-7	TGTGCCAGCAGCTTCAAGGAGGAGTTGTTGAACGAGCAGTACTTC	CASSFKEELLNEQYF
TRBV25-1	once	-	11	TRBJ2-7	TGTGCCAGCAGTGATCCGTTTAAGCAGTACTTC	CASSDPFKQYF
TRBV7-2	-	TRBD2	13	TRBJ2-7	TGTGCCAGCAGCCTCGGGAGGTCCTACGAGCAGTACTTC	CASSLGRSYEQYF
TRBV30	-	TRBD2	17	TRBJ2-3	TGTGCCTGGGGGACTAGCGGGAGGGTCGGGGTCACAGATACGCAGTATTTT	CAWGTSGRVGVTDTQYF
TRBV11-2	-	-	15	TRBJ2-7	TGTGCCAGCAGCTTAGTGGGCAGTAAAACCTACGAGCAGTACTTC	CASSLVGSKTYEQYF
TRBV7-9	once	-	17	TRBJ2-6	TGTGCCAGCAGCTTATATCAACCGGGAGTAGGGGCCAACGTCCTGACTTTC	CASSLYQPGVGANVLTF
TRBV7-8	once	-	18	TRBJ1-3	TGTGCCAGCAGCTACGAGAGGGCCCGCTACGTCTCTGGAAACACCATATATTTT	CASSYERARYVSGNTIYF
TRBV18	-	TRBD1	15	TRBJ1-2	TGTGCCAGCTCACCAACACAGGGGGCTAACTATGGCTACACCTTC	CASSPTQGANYGYTF
TRBV19	-	-	15	TRBJ2-7	TGTGCCAGTAGTCCTCCCTCCCGACAGGGAGGCGAGCAGTACTTC	CASSPPSRQGGEQYF
TRBV11-2	-	TRBD2	18	TRBJ2-3	TGTGCCAGCAGCTTACGCTCTGGACTAGCGGGGCCCACAGATACGCAGTATTTT	CASSLRSGLAGPTDTQYF
TRBV3-1/TRBV3-2	-	TRBD1	17	TRBJ1-3	TGTGCCAGCAGCCAAGATGGGGTCTCACAGGGGGGAAACACCATATATTTT	CASSQDGVSQGGNTIYF
TRBV2	-	-	15	TRBJ2-5	TGTGCCAGCAGTGATCGGGGGACCCCTCAAGAGACCCAGTACTTC	CASSDRGTPQETQYF
TRBV28	-	-	12	TRBJ2-3	TGTGCCAGCAGTCCCGCACAAGATACGCAGTATTTT	CASSPAQDTQYF
TRBV15	-	TRBD1	14	TRBJ1-1	TGTGCCACCAGCAGTAGGACAGGGGACACTGAAGCTTTCTTT	CATSSRTGDTEAFF
TRBV9	-	-	17	TRBJ2-6	TGTGCCAGCAGCGTAGGGGGCCCTTCGGCTGGGGCCAACGTCCTGACTTTC	CASSVGGPSAGANVLTF
TRBV11-3	-	-	14	TRBJ2-2	TGTGCCAGCAGCTCGGACCGAGGGCTCGGGGAGCTGTTTTTT	CASSSDRGLGELFF
TRBV7-3	-	TRBD1	16	TRBJ2-3	TGTGCCAGCAGCCCCAAGGACAGGGCTTTTTTAGATACGCAGTATTTT	CASSPKDRAFLDTQYF
TRBV28	-	-	12	TRBJ2-7	TGTGCCAGCAGTTTGACTTCGGGCGAGCAGTACTTC	CASSLTSGEQYF
TRBV3-1/TRBV3-2	-	TRBD1	14	TRBJ1-5	TGTGCCAGCAGCCAAGATACAGGGGGTCAGCCCCAGCATTTT	CASSQDTGGQPQHF
TRBV6-5	-	-	14	TRBJ1-3	TGTGCCAGCAACCCCTCGGGATCTGGAAACACCATATATTTT	CASNPSGSGNTIYF
TRBV18	-	-	14	TRBJ1-1	TGTGCCAGCTCACCCCTTCGCGGGAACACTGAAGCTTTCTTT	CASSPLRGNTEAFF
TRBV5-1	-	TRBD1	14	TRBJ1-3	TGCGCCAGCAGCTTTGACAGGGCTGGAAACACCATATATTTT	CASSFDRAGNTIYF